The T cell receptor (beta chain) under discussion was sequenced for a study of cytomegalovirus exposure and HLA in healthy donors. Regarding the study as a whole: Some TCR beta chains (roughly 150 of them) were listed as cytomegalovirus-associated. TCR association rates varied by HLA locus in a later analysis, with DRB1 highest and HLA-C lowest. Previously analyzed data showed that most TCR beta V segments were productive at a frequency of about 90% or about 30%. A later analysis linked a missense DCLRE1C variant to TCR beta V- and J-gene trimming.

This CDR3 contains 14 residues. Germline V lookup: CDR1 SGHDT, CDR2 YYEEEE. The PCR used 60 Vbeta and 13 Jbeta primers. The table came from immunoSEQ multiplex PCR; TCRdb's copy has only in-frame clones and leaves some out. The sample holds roughly 140,000 clones, 79% seen once. Details on this clone: Its target is unknown.

Sequencing input: PBMCs. The chain joins TRBV5-6 to TRBJ2-5, with a weak D call TRBD2 (6 bases). The DNA end is a closer match to TRBJ2-7, so the J assignment may be wrong. The sequence was obtained from a man aged 45-60 years in good health and CMV-seropositive. The DNA for the CDR3 is TGTGCCAGCAGTATACTAGCCGAGGTCTACGAGCAGTACTTC. Protein product: CASSILAEVYEQYF.